These T cell receptor beta chains were read from a single sample in a study of human T cells and chemical hapten exposure. One entry per CDR3 protein results from TCRdb running MiXCR on the RACE reads. The data show about 51,000 distinct CDR3 sequences, roughly 8.8% seen once. Sequenced here: whole blood, sampled in connection with sensitization to the hapten diphenylcyclopropenone (DPC). Source of these receptors: a woman aged 40 to 50 with alopecia areata. Some clones in this sample may be carry-over from other donors' samples. Both conserved end residues are part of each CDR3. D genes are given only for firm matches. Size values are once, few and many counts, or a class for expanded clones, and some rows have none.

size	D	J	V	CDR3	DNA
many	NA	TRBJ2-3	TRBV6-2/TRBV6-3	CASRSIGASTDTQYF	TGTGCCAGCAGGAGTATAGGGGCTAGCACAGATACGCAGTATTTT
many	TRBD2	TRBJ2-1	TRBV20-1	CSAGGLAEVSEQFF	TGCAGTGCTGGAGGACTAGCGGAGGTTAGTGAGCAGTTCTTC
few	NA	TRBJ1-2	TRBV12-3/TRBV12-4	CASSVDRGRGYTF	TGTGCCAGCAGCGTAGACCGGGGGCGAGGCTACACCTTC
NA	NA	TRBJ2-3	TRBV6-5	CASSYSGGRTDTQYF	TGTGCCAGCAGTTACTCGGGGGGAAGAACAGATACGCAGTATTTT
NA	TRBD1	TRBJ1-5	TRBV2	CASSPRGSNQPQHF	TGTGCCAGCAGTCCCAGGGGGAGCAATCAGCCCCAGCATTTT
few	NA	TRBJ1-1	TRBV18	CASSHRHLEAFF	TGTGCCAGCTCCCATAGGCATCTTGAAGCTTTCTTT
many	NA	TRBJ2-5	TRBV7-2	CASSLGTAAYQETQYF	TGTGCCAGCAGCTTAGGGACAGCCGCCTACCAAGAGACCCAGTACTTC
NA	TRBD1	TRBJ1-1	TRBV28	CASSLLPDRVNTEAFF	TGTGCCAGCAGCCTACTCCCGGACAGGGTAAACACTGAAGCTTTCTTT
many	NA	TRBJ1-1	TRBV12-3/TRBV12-4	CASSPNTGLLVNTEAFF	TGTGCCAGCAGCCCCAATACAGGGCTATTAGTGAACACTGAAGCTTTCTTT
NA	TRBD1	TRBJ1-5	TRBV4-1	CASSQEGGTDNQPQHF	TGCGCCAGCAGCCAAGAAGGAGGGACAGATAATCAGCCCCAGCATTTT
many	TRBD2	TRBJ2-7	TRBV9	CASTPSGGSEQYF	TGTGCCAGCACCCCTTCGGGGGGGAGTGAGCAGTACTTC
few	NA	TRBJ2-5	TRBV7-2	CASSFPEVAASLETQYF	TGTGCCAGCAGCTTCCCTGAGGTAGCGGCTTCGTTAGAGACCCAGTACTTC
many	TRBD1	TRBJ1-6	TRBV2	CAARQGYNSPLHF	TGTGCCGCAAGACAGGGATATAATTCACCCCTCCACTTT
few	TRBD1	TRBJ2-2	TRBV28	CASITGGYTGELFF	TGTGCCAGCATTACAGGGGGCTACACCGGGGAGCTGTTTTTT
many	TRBD1	TRBJ1-6	TRBV18	CASSPSMSGQGQSPLHF	TGTGCCAGCTCACCATCGATGTCCGGACAGGGTCAATCACCCCTCCACTTT
few	NA	TRBJ1-1	TRBV4-1	CASSQDPGGAFF	TGCGCCAGCAGCCAAGATCCGGGGGGTGCTTTCTTT
few	NA	TRBJ2-1	TRBV6-5	CASRVRGSYNEQFF	TGTGCCAGCAGAGTCCGGGGGAGTTACAATGAGCAGTTCTTC
NA	NA	TRBJ1-1	TRBV14	CASRLGTGDTEAFF	TGTGCCAGCCGACTCGGGACGGGAGACACTGAAGCTTTCTTT
many	NA	TRBJ2-7	TRBV6-2/TRBV6-3	CASSYSTDSYEQYF	TGTGCCAGCAGTTACTCTACTGATTCCTACGAGCAGTACTTC
many	NA	TRBJ2-2	TRBV7-6	CASSLATPGELFF	TGTGCCAGCAGCTTAGCGACGCCCGGGGAGCTGTTTTTT
many	TRBD2	TRBJ2-3	TRBV6-2/TRBV6-3	CASSPNLAGGADTQYF	TGTGCCAGCAGTCCCAATCTAGCGGGGGGAGCAGATACGCAGTATTTT
many	NA	TRBJ1-1	TRBV7-3	CASSSQGRTNTEAFF	TGTGCCAGCAGCTCGCAGGGGCGAACGAACACTGAAGCTTTCTTT
many	NA	TRBJ1-1	TRBV9	CASSVESLIGVNTEAFF	TGTGCCAGCAGCGTAGAGAGTCTTATCGGGGTGAACACTGAAGCTTTCTTT
many	NA	TRBJ2-3	TRBV4-1	CASSQSGPRSDTQYF	TGCGCCAGCAGCCAGTCCGGACCGCGTTCAGATACGCAGTATTTT
many	NA	TRBJ2-6	TRBV21-1	CASSKVALAGAPSGANVLTF	TGTGCCAGCAGCAAAGTGGCCCTGGCGGGGGCCCCCTCTGGGGCCAACGTCCTGACTTTC
NA	NA	TRBJ1-3	TRBV7-2	CASSEGLPSGNTIYF	TGTGCCAGCAGCGAGGGACTGCCCTCTGGAAACACCATATATTTT
many	TRBD1	TRBJ1-5	TRBV9	CASTLDRGRAGGQPQHF	TGTGCCAGCACCCTTGACAGGGGGAGAGCAGGTGGTCAGCCCCAGCATTTT
NA	NA	TRBJ2-3	TRBV7-6	CASSFGDSTDTQYF	TGTGCCAGCAGCTTCGGGGACAGCACAGATACGCAGTATTTT
many	NA	TRBJ2-1	TRBV3-1	CASSTTGTDRFF	TGTGCCAGCAGCACCACCGGGACCGACCGTTTCTTC
many	NA	TRBJ2-3	TRBV11-2	CASSFVSVQADTQYF	TGTGCCAGCAGCTTTGTCTCCGTTCAGGCAGATACGCAGTATTTT
many	TRBD1	TRBJ1-5	TRBV7-2	CASSLAWTGANNQPQHF	TGTGCCAGCAGCTTAGCCTGGACAGGGGCCAACAATCAGCCCCAGCATTTT
NA	NA	TRBJ1-2	TRBV6-2/TRBV6-3	CASLNWVYGYTF	TGTGCCAGCCTAAATTGGGTGTATGGCTACACCTTC
many	NA	TRBJ1-5	TRBV11-2	CASSLVGNQPQHF	TGTGCCAGCAGCTTAGTGGGCAATCAGCCCCAGCATTTT
many	TRBD1	TRBJ2-2	TRBV10-3	CAISPADRGPTPGELFF	TGTGCCATCAGTCCCGCCGATAGGGGGCCGACACCGGGGGAGCTGTTTTTT
NA	NA	TRBJ1-2	TRBV18	CASSPRGALLNYGYTF	TGTGCCAGCTCACCACGGGGAGCGCTTCTGAACTATGGCTACACCTTC
NA	TRBD2	TRBJ2-1	TRBV29-1	CSGGLARTYNEQFF	TGCAGCGGGGGACTAGCGAGGACGTACAATGAGCAGTTCTTC
NA	TRBD2	TRBJ2-3	TRBV28	CASSPRVAGLADTQYF	TGTGCCAGCAGTCCGAGGGTAGCGGGGCTGGCAGATACGCAGTATTTT
NA	NA	TRBJ1-1	TRBV3-1	CASSHLGSRTEAFF	TGTGCCAGCAGCCATTTAGGGAGTAGGACTGAAGCTTTCTTT
NA	NA	TRBJ2-7	TRBV9	CASSALPVGEQYF	TGTGCCAGCAGCGCCCTGCCGGTGGGCGAGCAGTACTTC
few	TRBD1	TRBJ1-6	TRBV2	CASSEYLGQSLYNSPLHF	TGTGCCAGCAGTGAGTACTTGGGACAGAGCCTGTATAATTCACCCCTCCACTTT
NA	NA	TRBJ1-3	TRBV29-1	CSAWDRRNTIYF	TGCAGCGCCTGGGACCGTAGAAACACCATATATTTT
many	TRBD2	TRBJ2-3	TRBV7-2	CASSTGTRRRFTDTQYF	TGTGCCAGCAGCACCGGGACTAGACGACGATTCACAGATACGCAGTATTTT
NA	TRBD2	TRBJ2-1	TRBV5-4	CVSSPGLAANNEQFF	TGTGTCAGCAGCCCGGGACTAGCGGCCAACAATGAGCAGTTCTTC
many	TRBD1	TRBJ2-3	TRBV5-1	CASSLAGTGSDTQYF	TGCGCCAGCAGCTTGGCCGGGACAGGGAGTGATACGCAGTATTTT
many	TRBD1	TRBJ1-6	TRBV5-5	CASSERTGGGSPLHF	TGTGCCAGCAGCGAGAGGACAGGGGGCGGTTCACCCCTCCACTTT
NA	NA	TRBJ2-1	TRBV4-1	CASSQDTVAISYNEQFF	TGCGCCAGCAGCCAAGATACTGTAGCGATCTCCTACAATGAGCAGTTCTTC
NA	NA	TRBJ2-5	TRBV5-1	CASSEDVGGQETQYF	TGCGCCAGCAGCGAGGATGTAGGTGGTCAAGAGACCCAGTACTTC
NA	NA	TRBJ1-3	TRBV27	CASSARPAAGNTIYF	TGTGCCAGCAGCGCAAGACCGGCGGCTGGAAACACCATATATTTT
few	NA	TRBJ1-1	TRBV4-1	CASSQMGATEAFF	TGCGCCAGCAGCCAAATGGGGGCCACTGAAGCTTTCTTT
many	NA	TRBJ1-6	TRBV6-1	CASSEGTDHSPLHF	TGTGCCAGCAGTGAAGGGACAGACCATTCACCCCTCCACTTT
many	NA	TRBJ2-3	TRBV20-1	CSARAGGTDTQYF	TGCAGTGCTAGAGCGGGGGGCACAGATACGCAGTATTTT
NA	NA	TRBJ1-2	TRBV5-1	CASSSSRGLDGYTF	TGCGCCAGCAGCTCCTCTCGAGGCTTGGATGGCTACACCTTC